This T cell receptor (beta chain) emerged from a study of metastatic and nonmetastatic thyroid tumors. Whole-study context: Repertoire data that came from the blood and tumor or nodule tissue of malignant and benign thyroid patients were compared. Study-wide results and limits: The reported finding was significantly higher TCR beta diversity in malignant thyroid tumors relative to benign nodules, in blood and tumor.

Germline CDR1 reads DFQATT; CDR2 reads SNEGSKA (reference sequence). The CDR3 runs 11 residues. J gave up 12 bases and V 3 bases, and 4 bases lay outside the gene matches. Treatment of any kind had been given to no patient before thyroid surgery. In regard to this clone: Its antigen is not identified.

Authors' processing steps: To classify distant metastasis in papillary thyroid cancer, a model was built from CDR3 differences across clinicopathological groups. TCRdb ran MiXCR on the PCR reads. TCRdb's processing, not the authors', yielded these V and J calls. The table lists about 3,900 clones, around 40% of them singletons, with about half in the top ten. The chain uses TRBV20-1 and TRBJ1-4; 7 bases fit TRBD1. The origin of this receptor is a female donor with papillary thyroid cancer or a benign thyroid nodule (not recorded which). Some clones in this sample may be carry-over from other donors' samples. The sample consisted of tumor tissue. CDR3 protein: CSASRQGELFF. CDR3 sequence (DNA): TGCAGTGCTAGTCGACAGGGTGAACTGTTTTTT.